The clone carrying this T cell receptor beta chain was recorded at least ten times. Antigen unknown. Genomic DNA served as the source from which two-round multiplex PCR generated TCR beta CDR3 amplicons. Primers targeting each individual TRBV and TRBJ gene were applied in first-round PCR. One entry per CDR3 protein, called by TCRdb with MiXCR from the multiplex PCR reads. The sample contains tens of thousands of distinct CDR3 sequences, roughly 35% of which appear only once. The data stem from a study of prognosis after radiotherapy for stage I lung cancer. Study-level background: The study enrolled patients with stage I non-small cell lung cancer between 2018 and early 2019. Medical inoperability was the status assigned to all non-small cell lung cancer patients. The patient group consisted of roughly 13 men and roughly 6 women whose ages spanned roughly 50 to 95, median approximately 78 years. Findings and limits, study-wide: Usage of TRBV and TRBJ genes reportedly differed between metastatic and non-metastatic patients.

Germline-derived CDR1 and CDR2 are MNHEY and SVGAGI. Trimming took 4 bases from V and 7 from J, leaving 17 bases between them. The CDR3 extends over 14 amino acids. Here the sequenced sample was PBMCs, taken before or after stereotactic body radiation therapy (not recorded which). The receptor's source is a donor over 45 with non-small cell lung cancer. V usage is TRBV6-5 and J usage is TRBJ2-7; D not resolved. The CDR3 DNA sequence: TGTGCCAGCAGTTCCCTCTTTGGAGTCAGTGAGCAGTACTTC. It is translated as CASSSLFGVSEQYF.